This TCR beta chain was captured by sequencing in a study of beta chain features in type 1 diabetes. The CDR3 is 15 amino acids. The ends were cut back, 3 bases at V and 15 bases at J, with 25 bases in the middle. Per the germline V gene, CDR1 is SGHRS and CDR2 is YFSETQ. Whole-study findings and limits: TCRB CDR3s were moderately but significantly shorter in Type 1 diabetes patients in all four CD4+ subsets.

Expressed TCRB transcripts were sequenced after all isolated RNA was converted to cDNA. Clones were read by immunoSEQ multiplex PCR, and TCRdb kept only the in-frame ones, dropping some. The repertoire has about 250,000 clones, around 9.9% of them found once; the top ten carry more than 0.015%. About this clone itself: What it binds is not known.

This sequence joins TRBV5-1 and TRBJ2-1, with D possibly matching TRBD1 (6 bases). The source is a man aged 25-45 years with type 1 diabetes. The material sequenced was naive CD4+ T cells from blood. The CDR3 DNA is TGCGCCAGCAGCTCAGGGAGCTCAGACCCGAGCAGGGGGTTCTTC. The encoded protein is CASSSGSSDPSRGFF.